This T cell receptor (beta chain) was identified in a study of cytomegalovirus exposure and HLA in healthy donors. Note on this clone: Its cognate antigen is unknown.

CDR3 length: 16 residues. The germline CDR1 and CDR2 sequences are SGHRS and YFSETQ. Trimming shortened V by 0 bases and J by 0 bases, and 12 bases separated the two germline ends. Nominally healthy donors provided the samples, though records likely missed some immune exposures. Study-level results: In a later analysis, a missense DCLRE1C variant was linked to TCR beta V- and J-gene trimming.

The PCR used 60 Vbeta and 13 Jbeta primers. Generated by immunoSEQ multiplex PCR, the TCRdb table keeps only in-frame clones and is missing some. The data show tens of thousands of clones, about 80% seen once. V is TRBV5-1 and J is TRBJ1-1; D might be TRBD1 (6 bases). This clonotype was sampled from a woman aged 40 to 55 in good health and CMV-seronegative. Sequencing used PBMCs. The CDR3 coding sequence is TGCGCCAGCAGCTTGGGGCCAACAGGGCTGAACACTGAAGCTTTCTTT. Translation: CASSLGPTGLNTEAFF.